This TCR beta chain was obtained from a study of T cell clonality in common variable immunodeficiency. Overall study findings and caveats: In common variable immunodeficiency, TCR beta chains reportedly carried fewer deletions and N-nucleotide insertions. Fewer TCRbeta clones were shared among CVID subjects than controls.

Germline CDR1 reads ENHRY; CDR2 reads SYGVKD. CDR3 length: 14 residues. J was trimmed by 3 bases and V by 3 bases; bases with no gene match: 4. This clone showed up many times. The antigen is unknown. With the read ending 3 residues before the CDR3 end, the germline J gene is used to fill in that end. Libraries were prepared by immunoSEQ multiplex PCR; TCRdb keeps only in-frame clonotypes and omits some of them. The sample has approximately 29,000 clones, none seen only once; the top ten hold roughly 3%. Sequenced sample: peripheral blood mononuclear cells. The origin of this receptor is a human donor with common variable immunodeficiency. The chain has TRBV10-3 and TRBJ2-7, with 8 bases fitting TRBD1. CDR3 sequence reads: CAISDSGTGYEQYF. CDR3 DNA (partial): TGTGCCATCAGTGATTCCGGGACAGGCTACGAG.